One and the same sample provided the 10 T cell receptor beta chains below, sequenced in a study of early T cells in non-severe SARS-CoV-2 infection. Each CDR3 protein gets one entry after TCRdb re-called the 5' RACE reads with MiXCR. The repertoire holds 25,000 to 35,000 distinct CDR3 sequences, with approximately 5.2% as singletons. The sequenced material came from whole blood. The receptor source for this set is an adult who was a healthcare worker with PCR-confirmed SARS-CoV-2 infection or an uninfected control (not recorded which).

This clonotype occurred many times. This rearrangement joins TRBV15 to TRBJ2-7; maybe TRBD1 (6 bases). Germline V gene sequence: CDR1 LNHNV, CDR2 YYDKDF (reference sequence). The CDR3 is 15 residues long. Trimming pared 6 bases from V and 3 bases from J, leaving 18 bases between. The CDR3 nucleotides are TGTGCCACCAGTCCGACCCGGACAGTAGACTACGAGCAGTACTTC. Translated: CATSPTRTVDYEQYF.

This clonotype was found many times. The V gene is TRBV9, the J gene TRBJ2-2; 8 nucleotides line up with TRBD2. This CDR3 is built from 14 residues. V gave up 6 bases and J gave up 4 bases; unmatched junction bases: 5. In germline, CDR1 is SGDLS, CDR2 YYNGEE. The CDR3 loop reads CASTGGGFTGELFF. DNA for the CDR3: TGTGCCAGCACCGGCGGGGGGTTCACCGGGGAGCTGTTTTTT. Looking up the rest from reference TRBV9 and TRBJ2-2 gives the full variable domain: DSGVTQTPKHLITATGQRVTLRCSPRSGDLSVYWYQQSLDQGLQFLIQYYNGEERAKGNILERFSAQQFPDLHSELNLSSLELGDSALYFCASTGGGFTGELFFGEGSRLTVL.

This clonotype was detected ten times or more. V usage is TRBV20-1 and J usage is TRBJ2-5, with D possibly matching TRBD2 (6 bases). CDR1 DFQATT and CDR2 SNEGSKA come from the germline V gene (reference sequence). The CDR3 is 15 residues long. V lost 2 bases, J lost 6 bases, and 19 bases lay in between. CDR3 region: CSARTGGSLKKTQYF. CDR3 nucleotide sequence: TGCAGTGCTAGAACTGGGGGGTCGCTCAAGAAGACCCAGTACTTC.

This clonotype has a count of ten or more. The chain links TRBV14 to TRBJ2-7; D gene ambiguous. V lost 0 bases, J lost 5 bases, and 5 bases lay in between. This CDR3 is built from 12 residues. Germline CDR1 reads SGHDN; CDR2 reads FVKESK. CDR3 region: CASSQDYNEQYF. DNA of the CDR3: TGTGCCAGCAGCCAAGATTACAACGAGCAGTACTTC.

The table lists this clonotype with many counts. The CDR3 spells CASSPGQGNQPQHF. Here the CDR3 DNA reads TGTGCCAGCAGTCCAGGACAGGGCAATCAGCCCCAGCATTTT. This chain joins TRBV27 and TRBJ1-5; TRBD1 matches 7 bases. Germline V gene lookup returns CDR1 MNHEY and CDR2 SMNVEV (reference sequence). This CDR3 is 14 amino acids long. J lost 2 bases, V lost 5 bases, and 3 bases had no gene match.

The table lists this clonotype with many counts. CDR3 bases: TGTGCCACCAGTGCGCTGGATACGCAGTATTTT. Amino acids: CATSALDTQYF. The chain links TRBV24-1 to TRBJ2-3; D uncertain. The CDR3 length is 11 residues. Germline V CDR1 and CDR2: KGHDR, SFDVKD. V shed 5 bases and J shed 6 bases, with 5 bases lying between them.

This clonotype was counted ten times or more. The chain combines TRBV5-1 with TRBJ1-4; TRBD1 agrees at 11 bases. V was clipped by 4 bases and J by 8 bases; unmatched bases: 7. The length of the CDR3 is 15 residues. From germline, CDR1 is SGHRS and CDR2 YFSETQ. CDR3 sequence: CASSEQGQGVEKLFF. DNA for the CDR3: TGCGCCAGCAGCGAACAGGGACAGGGGGTCGAAAAACTGTTTTTT.

This clonotype was recorded many times. The chain uses TRBV25-1 and TRBJ2-5; either TRBD1 or TRBD2 may fit D (5 bases each). The ends were cut back, 3 bases at V and 5 bases at J, with 16 bases in the middle. CDR1 MGHDK and CDR2 SYGVNS come from the germline V gene. The CDR3 has 15 amino acids. CDR3 DNA sequence: TGTGCCAGCAGTGATGGCAGGGCGGTAGCGGAGACCCAGTACTTC. It is translated as CASSDGRAVAETQYF.

There are many counts of this clonotype. The chain has TRBV12-5 and TRBJ1-1; D gene unclear. The CDR3 is made up of 15 amino acids. The germline V gene has CDR1 LGHNT and CDR2 FRNRAP. Trimming shortened V by 1 base and J by 7 bases, and 16 bases separated the two germline ends. CDR3 sequence reads: CASGLAKRNSLEAFF. CDR3 DNA: TGTGCTAGTGGTTTGGCCAAGCGGAACAGCCTTGAAGCTTTCTTT.

The V gene is TRBV5-4, the J gene TRBJ2-3; 8 positions match TRBD2. Germline CDR1 SGHNT, CDR2 YYREEE (reference sequence). CDR3 length: 15 amino acids. Trimming at V came to 1 base and at J to 4 bases, leaving 5 bases not matched to a gene. The DNA of the CDR3 is TGTGCCAGCAGCTTGACGGGGGGGCTCGCAGATACGCAGTATTTT. Protein sequence: CASSLTGGLADTQYF.